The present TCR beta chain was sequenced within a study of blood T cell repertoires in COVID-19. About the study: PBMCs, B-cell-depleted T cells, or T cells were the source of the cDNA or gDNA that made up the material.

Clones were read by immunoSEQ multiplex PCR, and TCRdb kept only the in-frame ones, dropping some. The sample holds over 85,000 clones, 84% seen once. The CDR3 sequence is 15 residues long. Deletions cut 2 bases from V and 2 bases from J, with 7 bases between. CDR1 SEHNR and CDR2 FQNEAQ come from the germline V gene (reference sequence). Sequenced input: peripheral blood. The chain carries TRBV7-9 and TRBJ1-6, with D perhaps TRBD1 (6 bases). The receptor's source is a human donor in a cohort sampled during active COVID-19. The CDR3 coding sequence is TGTGCCAGCAGCTTATCAGGGGCCTATAATTCACCCCTCCACTTT. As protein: CASSLSGAYNSPLHF.